This TCR beta chain was profiled in a study of blood T cell repertoires in COVID-19. Overall study: The United States, Italy and Spain were the sources of the acute and convalescent COVID-19 samples. T cells, B-cell-depleted T cells, or PBMCs supplied cDNA or gDNA.

In the source study's methods: Amplification of reference gene primers was used by the study to estimate nucleated cell counts. Profiled with immunoSEQ multiplex PCR; TCRdb holds only in-frame clones, not every one. The V and J calls and clone size were taken over from that table, and D and trimming were inferred from the DNA. The sample comprises 340,000 or so clones, around 83% of which are singletons, and around 3% rests with the top ten. Germline CDR1 is SGHTS and CDR2 is YDEGEE. The CDR3 is 19 amino acids. Trimming removed 0 bases at V and 1 base at J, with 22 bases between. Source material: peripheral blood. This chain links TRBV5-8 with TRBJ1-1; weak D call: TRBD1 (5 bases). The TCR was taken from a man aged 25-45 years with active or convalescent COVID-19. In nucleotides, the CDR3 is TGTGCCAGCAGCTTGGTGGTTTTTGTCCGGGGAGGGGAGAACACTGAAGCTTTCTTT. Translated: CASSLVVFVRGGENTEAFF.